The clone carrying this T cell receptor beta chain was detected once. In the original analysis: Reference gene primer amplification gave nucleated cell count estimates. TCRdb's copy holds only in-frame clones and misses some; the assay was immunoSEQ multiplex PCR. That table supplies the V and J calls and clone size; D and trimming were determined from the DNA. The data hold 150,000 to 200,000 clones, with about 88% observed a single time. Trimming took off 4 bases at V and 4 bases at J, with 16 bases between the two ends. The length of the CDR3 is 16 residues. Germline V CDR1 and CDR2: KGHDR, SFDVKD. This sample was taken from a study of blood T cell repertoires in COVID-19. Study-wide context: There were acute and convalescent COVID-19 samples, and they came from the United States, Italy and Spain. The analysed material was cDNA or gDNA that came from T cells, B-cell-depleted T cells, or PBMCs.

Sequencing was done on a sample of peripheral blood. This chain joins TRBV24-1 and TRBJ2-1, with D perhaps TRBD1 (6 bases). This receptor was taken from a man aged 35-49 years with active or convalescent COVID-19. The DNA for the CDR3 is TGTGCCACCAGTGACCCCGGACTCACAGGGTACAATGAGCAGTTCTTC. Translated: CATSDPGLTGYNEQFF.